This paragraph covers one T cell receptor beta chain sequence. No antigen is known for it. This record comes from a study of T cells in localized non-small cell lung cancer. The CDR3 contains 15 residues. CDR1 SGDLS and CDR2 YYNGEE come from the germline V gene. V was trimmed by 0 bases and J by 5 bases, leaving 14 bases between them. The method was immunoSEQ multiplex PCR; TCRdb's version includes in-frame clones alone and lacks a portion of them. This sample has approximately 30,000 clones, with more than 70% found just once. General study results and limits: Uninvolved adjacent lung had more T cell clonality than any other tissue, topping tumor.

Material: peripheral blood, obtained before any cancer treatment. The rearrangement links TRBV9 to TRBJ2-5; D unresolved. The clonotype originates from a woman aged 35-75 years with stage I lung adenocarcinoma. The CDR3 nucleotides read TGTGCCAGCAGCGTAGGCCCCAGCCCGGAGGAGACCCAGTACTTC. This translates into CASSVGPSPEETQYF.